This TCR beta chain was documented in a study of CD8+ T cells in alopecia areata. Whole-study findings and limits: Among the cells sequenced in scalp samples are also the resident alphabeta T cells of normal skin. Alopecia totalis/universalis scalp especially showed more expanded CD8+ clones than normal scalp.

Sampling of alopecia areata patients yielded lesional scalp punch biopsies as well as peripheral blood. After isolation, RNA underwent reverse transcription to generate cDNA as the sequencing template. Assay used: immunoSEQ multiplex PCR; TCRdb lists only in-frame clones, some missing. In the table there are about 150,000 clones, under 60% of which are singletons. A remark on this clone: The target antigen is unknown.

The V end lost 4 bases, the J end lost 2 bases, and 17 bases lay between the germline ends. The CDR3 has 16 residues. Germline V gene lookup returns CDR1 GTSNPN and CDR2 SVGIG (reference sequence). This clonotype was obtained from a human donor with alopecia areata. The J gene is TRBJ2-2, the V gene TRBV30; TRBD1 or TRBD2 may be the D gene (5 bases each). Sequences were derived from CD4+ T cells sorted from blood, sampled at week 0. CDR3 amino acids: CAWIPPGRINTGELFF. The CDR3 coding sequence is TGTGCCTGGATTCCCCCGGGACGGATCAACACCGGGGAGCTGTTTTTT.